This T cell receptor (beta chain) emerged from a study of blood T cell repertoires in COVID-19. Whole-study context: Sites in the United States, Italy and Spain provided acute and convalescent COVID-19 samples. T cells, B-cell-depleted T cells, or PBMCs supplied cDNA or gDNA.

Source study methods: Estimates of nucleated cell counts were drawn from the amplification of reference gene primers. Method: immunoSEQ multiplex PCR; TCRdb's copy keeps in-frame clones and lacks some. V and J calls and clone size are copied from that table; D and trimming were computed from the DNA. The data show 150,000 to 200,000 clones, 86% seen once. The receptor's source is a woman at least 80 years old in a cohort sampled during active or convalescent COVID-19. Sequencing was performed on peripheral blood.

The CDR3 nucleotides read TGTGCCAGCTCACCACCGCAGGGGGCAGAGGGAAACACCATATATTTT. Protein: CASSPPQGAEGNTIYF. The V and J genes are TRBV18 and TRBJ1-3; 8 bases map to TRBD1. The J segment lost 4 bases and the V segment lost 0 bases, leaving 5 bases of the junction unmatched. CDR1 is KGHSH, CDR2 LQKENI, per germline. CDR3 length: 16 residues.